This entry concerns a single TCR beta chain. V lost 5 bases and J lost 5; bases outside the gene matches: 6. This CDR3 has 13 residues. Germline V gene data show CDR1 as SGHNT and CDR2 as YENEEA. The data stem from a study of blood T cell repertoires in COVID-19. Overall study context: PBMCs, B-cell-depleted T cells, or T cells were the source of the cDNA or gDNA that made up the material.

TCRdb's copy holds only in-frame clones and misses some; the assay was immunoSEQ multiplex PCR. The repertoire holds 250,000 to 300,000 clones, with approximately 88% as singletons. The material sequenced was peripheral blood. V usage is TRBV11-3 and J usage is TRBJ2-7; 7 nucleotides match TRBD1. This clonotype originated in a woman in her seventies with COVID-19, enrolled during active disease. The CDR3 DNA follows: TGTGCCAGCAGCCAGACAGGGATCGACGAGCAGTACTTC. This gives the protein CASSQTGIDEQYF.